This T cell receptor beta chain was identified during a study of blood T cell repertoires in COVID-19. Turning to the study itself: T cells, B-cell-depleted T cells, or PBMCs provided the cDNA or gDNA that served as material.

Clones were sequenced by immunoSEQ multiplex PCR, and TCRdb holds only the in-frame ones, with some missing. The table includes roughly 380,000 clones, roughly 87% detected once. Assignment of participants to cohorts was predicated upon participant-reported clinical history. Among Cohort 3 donors, those recovered had two negative PCRs, clearance, or symptom resolution. Germline V gives CDR1 KGHDR, CDR2 SFDVKD. The CDR3 has 12 residues. V was clipped by 5 bases and J by 3 bases, with 3 bases between them. The sequence derives from a woman aged 25 to 45 who had recovered from COVID-19. The J gene is TRBJ2-2, the V gene TRBV24-1; no clear D gene. The sequenced sample was PBMCs or T cells enriched from blood (not recorded which). For the CDR3, the DNA is TGTGCCACCAGTGCGTACACCGGGGAGCTGTTTTTT. This codes for CATSAYTGELFF.